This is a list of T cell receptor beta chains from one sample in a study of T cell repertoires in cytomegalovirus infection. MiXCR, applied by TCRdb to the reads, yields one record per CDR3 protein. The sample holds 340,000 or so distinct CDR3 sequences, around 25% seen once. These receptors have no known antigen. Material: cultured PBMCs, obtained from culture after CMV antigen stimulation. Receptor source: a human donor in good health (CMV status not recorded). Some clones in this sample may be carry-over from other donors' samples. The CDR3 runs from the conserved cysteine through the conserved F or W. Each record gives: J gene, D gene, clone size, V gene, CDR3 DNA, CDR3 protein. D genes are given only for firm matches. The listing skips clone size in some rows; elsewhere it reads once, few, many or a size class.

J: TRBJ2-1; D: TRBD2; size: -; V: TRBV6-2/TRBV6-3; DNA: TGTGCCAGCAGTCCAGCGGGAGAGTACAATGAGCAGTTCTTC; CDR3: CASSPAGEYNEQFF
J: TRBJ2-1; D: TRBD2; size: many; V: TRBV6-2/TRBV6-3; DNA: TGTGCCAGCAGTATACTAGCGGGAGTCAATGAGCAGTTCTTC; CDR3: CASSILAGVNEQFF
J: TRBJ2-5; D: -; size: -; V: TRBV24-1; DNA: TGTGCCACCAGTGGTACGAATCAAGAGACCCAGTACTTC; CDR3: CATSGTNQETQYF
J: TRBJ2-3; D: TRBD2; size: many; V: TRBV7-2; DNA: TGTGCCAGCAGCCCTCGGGGGGGACAAAGTTTGACAGATACGCAGTATTTT; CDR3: CASSPRGGQSLTDTQYF
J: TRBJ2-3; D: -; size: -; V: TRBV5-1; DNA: TGCGCCAGCAGCCAGGACGGGGTGGTAGATACGCAGTATTTT; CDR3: CASSQDGVVDTQYF
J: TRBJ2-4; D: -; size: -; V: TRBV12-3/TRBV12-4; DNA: TGTGCCAGCAGTTTGACAGCCAAAAACATTCAGTACTTC; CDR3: CASSLTAKNIQYF
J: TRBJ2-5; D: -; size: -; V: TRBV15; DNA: TGTGCCACCAGGGACCTGGGAGCGGTGGAGACCCAGTACTTC; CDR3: CATRDLGAVETQYF
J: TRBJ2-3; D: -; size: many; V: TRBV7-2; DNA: TGTGCCAGCAGCCTCGCCGGGACTCACAGCTTCACAGATACGCAGTATTTT; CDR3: CASSLAGTHSFTDTQYF
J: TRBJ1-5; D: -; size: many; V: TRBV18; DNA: TGTGCCAGCTCACGGGGCCGCAATCAGCCCCAGCATTTT; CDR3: CASSRGRNQPQHF
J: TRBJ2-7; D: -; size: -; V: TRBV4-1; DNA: TGCGCCAGCAGCCTACGCCCGAGCTCCTACGAGCAGTACTTC; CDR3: CASSLRPSSYEQYF
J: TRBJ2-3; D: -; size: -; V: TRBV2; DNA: TGTGCCAATCTAGCGAGTACGCAGTATTTT; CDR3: CANLASTQYF
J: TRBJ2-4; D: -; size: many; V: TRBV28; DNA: TGTGCCAGCAGTTTGGAGGGCTTGAGCAAAAACATTCAGTACTTC; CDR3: CASSLEGLSKNIQYF
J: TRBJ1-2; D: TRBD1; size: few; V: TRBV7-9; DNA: TGTGCCAGCAGCTCAGCACAGGGGTTTTATGGCTACACCTTC; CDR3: CASSSAQGFYGYTF
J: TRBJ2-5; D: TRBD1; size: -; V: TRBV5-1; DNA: TGCGCCAGCAGCTCTCCGGGACAGGCGCAAGAGACCCAGTACTTC; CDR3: CASSSPGQAQETQYF
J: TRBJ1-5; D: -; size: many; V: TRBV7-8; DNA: TGTGCCAGCAGCTTAGCAGGGCCAGGGCTGAATCAGCCCCAGCATTTT; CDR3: CASSLAGPGLNQPQHF
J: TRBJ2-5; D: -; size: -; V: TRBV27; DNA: TGTGCCAGCAGTGCACGGCCCCACGAGCAGGAGACCCAGTACTTC; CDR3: CASSARPHEQETQYF
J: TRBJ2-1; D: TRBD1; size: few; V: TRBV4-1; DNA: TGCGCCAGCAGACGAATAGGGGGCGATCGTCGGGAGTTCTTC; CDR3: CASRRIGGDRREFF
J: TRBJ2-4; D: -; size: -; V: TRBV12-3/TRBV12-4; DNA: TGTGCCAGCAGTTTGGGACTCAACATTCAGTACTTC; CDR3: CASSLGLNIQYF